One and the same sample provided the 13 T cell receptor beta chains below, sequenced in a study of identical twins. From the 5' RACE reads, TCRdb called clonotypes with MiXCR, one entry per CDR3 protein. The sample holds under 900,000 distinct CDR3 sequences, approximately 18% seen once. This sample also appeared in a second study, on T cells expressing NK-cell markers.

Sequencing input: PBMCs. Receptors originate from a woman aged 18-29 years in good health.

The chain couples TRBV11-1 to TRBJ2-2; 7 bases match TRBD1. V was clipped by 1 base and J by 1 base; unmatched bases: 9. This CDR3 comprises 18 residues. CDR1 and CDR2 from the germline V gene are SGHAT and FQDESV (reference sequence). In DNA, the CDR3 is TGTGCCAGCAGCTTAGGGGGGACAGCCCGGATGAACACCGGGGAGCTGTTTTTT. Its translation: CASSLGGTARMNTGELFF.

The chain links TRBV27 to TRBJ2-2; 8 bases line up with TRBD1. Germline V gene lookup returns CDR1 MNHEY and CDR2 SMNVEV (reference sequence). The CDR3 length is 14 residues. After removal of 7 bases from V and 7 bases from J, the junction contained 8 bases not matched to a gene. CDR3 in amino acids: CASKQGVRGGELFF. The CDR3 nucleotides read TGTGCCAGCAAACAGGGGGTGAGAGGCGGGGAGCTGTTTTTT.

The rearrangement joins TRBV6-1 to TRBJ2-4, with a possible D match to TRBD2 (7 bases). CDR3 length equals 14 residues. V gave up 6 bases and J gave up 4 bases, with 13 bases separating them. Germline V CDR1 and CDR2: MNHNS, SASEGT. The CDR3 nucleotides are TGTGCCAGCAGCGGGGGGCAGGGGAAAAACATTCAGTACTTC. Translating it yields CASSGGQGKNIQYF.

The rearrangement uses TRBV5-6 and TRBJ2-1; 13 nucleotides agree with TRBD2. With 4 bases clipped from V and 8 bases from J, the junction kept 9 bases outside the gene matches. Germline V gene sequence: CDR1 SGHDT, CDR2 YYEEEE. The CDR3 consists of 16 residues. CDR3 in DNA: TGTGCCAGCAGCGGTCCGGGACTAGCGGGATTTCATGAGCAGTTCTTC. Amino acid sequence: CASSGPGLAGFHEQFF.

There are many counts of this clonotype. V usage is TRBV20-1 and J usage is TRBJ1-5, with D unresolved. Trimming removed 3 bases at V and 6 bases at J, with 12 bases between. The CDR3 has 13 amino acids. Germline CDR1 and CDR2: DFQATT and SNEGSKA (reference sequence). In DNA, the CDR3 is TGCAGTGCTAGGTACAGCGTTCGTCAGCCCCAGCATTTT. It specifies CSARYSVRQPQHF.

This sequence joins TRBV5-4 and TRBJ2-3; no clear D. The V gene's germline CDR1 is SGHNT and CDR2 YYREEE (reference sequence). This CDR3 has 14 amino acids. Trimming shortened V by 4 bases and J by 0 bases, and 9 bases separated the two germline ends. The CDR3 nucleotides read TGTGCCAGCAGCGCTCCCTCTAGCACAGATACGCAGTATTTT. Translating gives CASSAPSSTDTQYF.

The chain combines TRBV12-3 or TRBV12-4 with TRBJ2-2; possible D gene TRBD1, 6 bases. This CDR3 is 18 amino acids long. V lost 4 bases to trimming and J lost 7 bases, with 25 bases between them. In DNA, the CDR3 is TGTGCCAGCAGTTCGCGCCGGGACACCCCATGGGGATTCGGGGAGCTGTTTTTT. This gives the protein CASSSRRDTPWGFGELFF.

This clonotype occurred a few times. The chain uses TRBV7-9 and TRBJ2-7; D possibly matches TRBD1 or TRBD2 (7 bases each). V lost 6 bases and J lost 3, with 15 bases in between. This CDR3 region has 14 residues. Germline CDR1 is SEHNR and CDR2 is FQNEAQ (reference sequence). The CDR3 loop reads CASSFGGTDYEQYF. DNA for the CDR3: TGTGCCAGCAGTTTCGGGGGGACAGACTACGAGCAGTACTTC.

The table lists this clonotype with a few counts. This sequence joins TRBV29-1 and TRBJ2-5; tentative D call: TRBD1 (6 bases). The CDR3 runs to 12 residues. Per the germline V gene, CDR1 is SQVTM and CDR2 is ANQGSEA. The V and J ends lost 5 bases and 5 bases respectively, with 12 bases between them. DNA for the CDR3: TGCAGCGTTCACAGGGCGAGGGAGACCCAGTACTTC. This sequence encodes CSVHRARETQYF.

In this sample, this clonotype turned up many times. This chain connects TRBV6-1 to TRBJ2-7; tentative D call: TRBD2 (6 bases). The CDR3 covers 16 residues. Trimming removed 5 bases at V and 2 bases at J, with 19 bases between. Germline V gene data show CDR1 as MNHNS and CDR2 as SASEGT. CDR3 region: CASSRGVGTLTYEQYF. CDR3 bases: TGTGCCAGCAGTAGAGGGGTCGGGACTCTAACCTACGAGCAGTACTTC.

This chain links TRBV7-8 with TRBJ2-3; 11 bases match TRBD2. V was clipped by 4 bases and J by 8 bases; unmatched bases: 5. CDR3 length: 14 amino acids. CDR1 SGHVS and CDR2 FQNEAQ come from the germline V gene. The chain's CDR3 is CASSSGLAEGTQYF. CDR3 bases: TGTGCCAGCAGCTCGGGACTAGCGGAGGGTACGCAGTATTTT. Filled out from reference TRBV7-8 and TRBJ2-3, the complete variable domain reads GAGVSQSPRYKVAKRGQDVALRCDPISGHVSLFWYQQALGQGPEFLTYFQNEAQLDKSGLPSDRFFAERPEGSVSTLKIQRTQQEDSAVYLCASSSGLAEGTQYFGPGTRLTVL.

This clonotype was counted only a few times. This chain uses TRBV20-1 with TRBJ2-5, with 7 bases that match TRBD2. This CDR3 is built from 14 residues. The V and J ends lost 6 bases and 2 bases, in that order; junction bases with no gene match: 9. Germline assignment: CDR1 DFQATT and CDR2 SNEGSKA (reference sequence). Written as DNA, the CDR3 is TGCAGTGCCGCTACTAGCGTTCATCAAGAGACCCAGTACTTC. This encodes CSAATSVHQETQYF.

V and J are TRBV5-6 and TRBJ1-1, with a weak D call TRBD1 (5 bases). Germline V gives CDR1 SGHDT, CDR2 YYEEEE. Trimming pared 0 bases from V and 3 bases from J, leaving 18 bases between. The length of the CDR3 is 17 residues. The CDR3 DNA reads as TGTGCCAGCAGCTTGGGGGGAGGGGACGCATTCCACACTGAAGCTTTCTTT. Translating it yields CASSLGGGDAFHTEAFF.